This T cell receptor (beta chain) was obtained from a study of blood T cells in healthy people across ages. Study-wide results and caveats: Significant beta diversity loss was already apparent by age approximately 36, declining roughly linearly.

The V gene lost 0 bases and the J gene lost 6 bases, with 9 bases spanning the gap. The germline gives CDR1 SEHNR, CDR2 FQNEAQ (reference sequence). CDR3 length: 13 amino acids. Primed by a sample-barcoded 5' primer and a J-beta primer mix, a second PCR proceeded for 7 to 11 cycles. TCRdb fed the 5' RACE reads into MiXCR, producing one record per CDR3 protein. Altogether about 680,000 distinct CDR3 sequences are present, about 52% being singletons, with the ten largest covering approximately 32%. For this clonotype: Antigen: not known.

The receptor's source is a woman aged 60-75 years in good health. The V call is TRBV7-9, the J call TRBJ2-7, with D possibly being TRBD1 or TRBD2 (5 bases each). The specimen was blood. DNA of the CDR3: TGTGCCAGCAGCTTAGCACTGGGGACCGAGCAGTACTTC. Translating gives CASSLALGTEQYF.